These 3 T cell receptor beta chains originate from one sample sequenced in a study of cytomegalovirus exposure and HLA in healthy donors. Amplification used 60 Vbeta primers and 13 Jbeta primers. Repertoires were generated with immunoSEQ multiplex PCR, while TCRdb's copy carries only in-frame clones and drops some. The sample consists of 150,000 to 200,000 clones, around 83% of them appearing once. Sequences were obtained from PBMCs. These TCRs come from a man in his forties or fifties in good health and CMV-seropositive.

This rearrangement joins TRBV5-1 to TRBJ2-3, with a possible D match to TRBD1 (6 bases). The CDR3 contains 14 residues. Trimming took 0 bases from V and 2 from J, leaving 7 bases between them. CDR1 and CDR2 from the germline V gene are SGHRS and YFSETQ. CDR3 DNA: TGCGCCAGCAGCTTGGGACAGGTCACAGATACGCAGTATTTT. Its protein product is CASSLGQVTDTQYF. The full variable domain, its missing parts supplied by reference TRBV5-1 and TRBJ2-3, is KAGVTQTPRYLIKTRGQQVTLSCSPISGHRSVSWYQQTPGQGLQFLFEYFSETQRNKGNFPGRFSGRQFSNSRSEMNVSTLELGDSALYLCASSLGQVTDTQYFGPGTRLTVL.

The chain joins TRBV7-6 to TRBJ2-1; possibly TRBD2 for D (6 bases). V shed 5 bases and J shed 6 bases, with 20 bases lying between them. The CDR3 spans 16 residues. The germline V gene encodes CDR1 SGHVS and CDR2 FNYEAQ. In DNA, the CDR3 is TGTGCCAGCAGCCATGGAGGGGTGACTAGTTTCAATGAGCAGTTCTTC. This gives the protein CASSHGGVTSFNEQFF.

The chain combines TRBV4-1 with TRBJ1-1; possible D gene TRBD1, 5 bases. Trimming left V 0 bases short and J 4 bases short, with 12 bases between. The CDR3 is 15 amino acids. CDR1 MGHRA and CDR2 YSYEKL come from the germline V gene. In DNA form, the CDR3 reads TGCGCCAGCAGCCAAGAGGGCGGAAGGGGCACTGAAGCTTTCTTT. This sequence encodes CASSQEGGRGTEAFF.